This TCR beta chain came from a study of circulating and synovial CD4+ cells in juvenile arthritis. Overall study results and limits: The pathogenic-like versus bulk T cell difference escaped Vbeta family analysis. Circulating pathogenic-like lymphocytes shared a substantially higher fraction of CDR3 sequences with synovium than bulk blood. T cell genome counts differed by at least an order of magnitude between CPL and CD4 samples.

Note on this clone: Its antigen is as yet unknown.

Repertoires were generated with immunoSEQ multiplex PCR, while TCRdb's copy carries only in-frame clones and drops some. The top ten clones hold under 4% of a sample with 1,500 or so clones, roughly 87% of them seen once. Looked up from germline, CDR1 is MDHEN and CDR2 is SYDVKM. V shed 3 bases, J shed 7 bases, and the junction held 11 bases outside the gene matches. There are 16 residues in the CDR3. Specimen: HLA-DR+ CD4+ T cells from blood. Noted subset: circulating pathogenic-like lymphocytes, sorted as HLA-DR+CD14-CD3+CD4+CD25low/- blood T cells. The TCR comes from a human donor with juvenile idiopathic arthritis. This sequence joins TRBV28 and TRBJ2-5, with 10 bases matching TRBD2. The CDR3 DNA sequence: TGTGCCAGCAGTTTGGGAGCGGGAGGGCGGAGTGGGACCCAGTACTTC. Its translation is CASSLGAGGRSGTQYF.